This T cell receptor beta chain was recovered during a study of cytomegalovirus exposure and HLA in healthy donors. Study-wide results and limits: Specific recognition of CMV antigens was confirmed in vitro for a few chains (all CMV-associated). According to reports, the classifier identified cytomegalovirus status with high specificity and sensitivity. According to a later analysis, TCR clusters from the first cohort tended to co-occur in the 120 or so validation repertoires.

With regard to this clone: The antigen is unknown.

Profiling relied on immunoSEQ multiplex PCR, and the TCRdb table lists in-frame clones only, not all of them. This table has 150,000 to 200,000 clones, roughly 96% appearing once. This clonotype originated in a woman aged 18-29 years in good health and CMV-seronegative. Sequencing was done on a sample of PBMCs.

CDR3 region: CASSPDGSRANYGYTF. The CDR3 DNA follows: TGCGCCAGCAGCCCCGACGGGAGTAGAGCTAACTATGGCTACACCTTC. V is TRBV5-1 and J is TRBJ1-2; D ambiguous. This CDR3 has 16 residues. Germline CDR1 and CDR2: SGHRS and YFSETQ. The V end lost 4 bases, the J end lost 0 bases, and 16 bases lay between the germline ends. The full variable domain, with the rest looked up from reference TRBV5-1 and TRBJ1-2, is KAGVTQTPRYLIKTRGQQVTLSCSPISGHRSVSWYQQTPGQGLQFLFEYFSETQRNKGNFPGRFSGRQFSNSRSEMNVSTLELGDSALYLCASSPDGSRANYGYTFGSGTRLTVV.